This entry describes one T cell receptor beta chain. What antigen it recognizes has not been identified. No much larger clonotype is one base removed from it; base qualities were not supplied. The sample comes from a study of cytomegalovirus exposure and HLA in healthy donors (dated by TCRdb to 2016 to 2017). The study in broad terms: In an earlier analysis of approximately 640 of the donors, under 300 Gb of sequence data and 90 million to 120 million unique TCR beta sequences from 180 million or so T cells were reported. In an earlier analysis of 500 to 650 of the donors, high-throughput TCR beta sequencing was used to judge whether each TCR beta V gene segment behaved as functional or pseudogenic. The aim of the study was to test whether cataloging public T cell receptors could identify signatures of past pathogen exposure. Genome-wide SNP genotypes for about three fifths of the 666 donors were used in a later genetic analysis, which treated that subset as a discovery cohort. An early release that covered around 590 HLA-typed donors contained approximately 290 gigabases of sequencing data and about 84 million unique TCR sequences. Five DR-DQ haplotypes were handled as single units for association and clustering, since linkage in the cohort was strong. To predict cytomegalovirus infection status, the study combined high-throughput TCR immunosequencing, statistical association of individual TCRs with disease status, and machine learning. Donor age, sex, ethnicity and CMV serostatus were compiled alongside the repertoire data. To study patterns of TCR occurrence, a later analysis re-analyzed previously published TCR beta repertoires from several hundred donors and added high-resolution HLA genotyping. The later analysis used no new phenotypic data to find candidate immune exposures, relying instead on TCR beta sequences and their occurrence across donors. Among some 410 genotyped donors of the cohort, an average of around 250,000 unique TCR beta nucleotide sequences was sequenced per donor, of which 15% to 20% were non-productive. The study profiled the T cell repertoires of fewer than 850 subjects by immunosequencing and related them to cytomegalovirus serostatus. All discovery cohort repertoires had been generated using a single sequencing platform. In addition to the first cohort of around 670 subjects, a separate validation cohort of approximately 130 different subjects was used. HLA typing included class I and class II loci at four-digit resolution. Of the 398 genotyped donors, less than 90% were placed in the genetic ancestry cluster associated with self-reported Caucasian donors. The number of typed donors differed by locus: 629-630 for A, B, C, DRB1 and DQB1; some 500 for DQA1; fewer than 610 for DPA1; and around 450 for DPB1.

Library method: the immunoSEQ multiplex PCR assay. The multiplex PCR relied on a mix of 60 forward primers for TCR Vbeta segments and 13 reverse primers for TCR Jbeta segments. Amplification of the CDR3 region of rearranged TCR beta genes was performed with a multiplex PCR assay on genomic DNA. Amplified TCR beta libraries were sequenced as 87-base-pair reads on the Illumina HiSeq System. Per the source publication's procedure: A later analysis tallied tens of millions of unique TCR beta chains across the approximately 670 repertoires, and about 10 million of those chains were shared by two or more donors. A nearest-neighbor algorithm error-corrected the raw reads and collapsed the reads into unique sequences, merging closely related sequences to remove PCR and sequencing errors. V, D and J gene segments were assigned by aligning CDR3 sequences to IMGT reference sequences. For a sequence to be retained, a match of at least six nucleotides to both a V gene segment and a J gene segment was required. Rearrangements were classified as productive when the CDR3 lacked stop codons and remained in frame with V and J, and all other rearrangements were classified as non-productive. Following IMGT convention, CDR3 was defined as the stretch from the second conserved V-encoded cysteine to the conserved J-encoded phenylalanine. The earlier analysis of about 610 of the donors excluded sequences that lacked an unambiguous match to a single V gene segment. An earlier analysis of several hundred of the donors called V segments functional above 56.7% productive rearrangements and segregating when the between-donor standard deviation exceeded 5%. A statistical classification framework was built to diagnose cytomegalovirus status from the catalog of TCR beta chain sequences. A later analysis assigned V and J genes by comparing TCR nucleotide sequences with IMGT/GENE-DB human TR gene sequences. In a later analysis, CDR3 sequences and most-parsimonious VDJ recombination scenarios were assigned using the TCRdist pipeline. In a later analysis, each TCR beta chain was defined by its CDR3 amino acid sequence together with its V-gene family, and reads without a unique V-gene family were excluded. To address suspected cross-contamination and a sequencing artifact, a later analysis removed approximately 590 highly shared, low-generation-probability nucleotide sequences. A later analysis calculated a clonal expansion index for each public chain from normalized within-repertoire ranks of inferred template counts. In a later analysis, generation probabilities were computed using a VDJ recombination model fitted to out-of-frame rearrangements, and the results were checked against IGoR. In a later analysis, TCR-TCR, TCR-HLA and TCR-CMV co-occurrence was scored with hypergeometric tests, and a repertoire-size bias correction was applied to TCR pairs. False discovery rates were estimated in a later analysis by permuting HLA or CMV assignments 20 times. In a later analysis, co-occurring TCRs were grouped using DBSCAN, and TCRdist sequence similarity was added for clustering within HLA-allele-positive subsets. Co-occurrence clustering excluded repertoires with fewer than 30,000 or more than 120,000 public chains, plus five with anomalous nucleotide sharing. TCRdb provides this immuneACCESS table in a form limited to in-frame rearrangements. Some clones are lacking; in checked studies, under half of them reflect an unresolved V gene, and why the rest are absent is not known. V, J and clone size are those of that table, while D and trimming were read from the DNA. This sample gives about 140,000 clones in total; roughly three quarters of them show up just once. The biggest ten clones account for 1.6% of the sample.

Study-level results and caveats: Several of the top co-occurrence clusters appeared to be linked to parvovirus B19, influenza, CMV and Epstein-Barr virus, according to a later analysis. HLA typing was unavailable for some donors at each locus, so association tests used only the typed subset. Presence/absence analyses assumed roughly uniform sequencing depth across donors, an assumption that may not hold. Correlated functional status among segregating V segments might reflect linkage disequilibrium, but an unknown experimental factor could not be ruled out. A later analysis found that TCR association rates varied across HLA loci, with DRB1 alleles showing the most associated TCRs and HLA-C alleles the fewest. Immune exposure information for the cohort was limited to CMV serostatus. This cohort had only TCR beta chains sequenced, and the lack of alpha or paired-chain data limited which features could be detected. In vitro tests confirmed that a few of the cytomegalovirus-associated TCR beta chains recognize cytomegalovirus antigens. In an earlier analysis of some 640 of the donors, most TCR beta V segments were observed in productive rearrangements about 87% or about 30% of the time, broadly matching IMGT annotations. In a later genetic analysis, a missense DCLRE1C variant was associated with V-gene and J-gene trimming of TCR beta chains, and the association was replicated in an independent cohort. According to a later analysis, most CMV-associated TCR beta chains appeared to be HLA-restricted, and the HLA associations seemed to be driven largely by CMV exposure. When HLA alleles, especially DR and DQ, strongly co-occurred, attributing TCR associations to individual alleles was difficult. In a later genetic analysis, fewer N-insertions in productive TCRs were reported among donors in an Asian-associated ancestry cluster than the roughly 700-donor mean. The sequencing pipeline was judged likely to have produced a cluster of highly shared sequence variants as a technical artifact. The authors suggested that the approach could potentially be extended to other disease states and immunological phenotypes. The 87-base-pair reads could not distinguish some IMGT-functional V segments, including TRBV6-2 and TRBV6-3, so those segments were excluded. A further reported finding was that TCR beta sequences accurately predicted the HLA-A and HLA-B alleles for most subjects in the first cohort. A total of fewer than 200 TCR beta chains were listed by the study as associated with cytomegalovirus. A later analysis associated 16,951 TCR beta sequences with specific HLA alleles at a false discovery rate of 0.05. Across donors, most TCR sequences were observed very rarely, whereas some public TCRs were present in many individuals. In both the original and validation cohorts, the classifier was reported to diagnose cytomegalovirus status with high specificity and sensitivity. The earlier analysis of approximately 540 of the donors excluded fewer than 20 rarely observed V segments, including chromosome 9 orphons, because counts were too low. In a later analysis, HLA-associated TCR beta chains showed more clonal expansion and lower generation probabilities than non-associated chains that were equally common.

The germline ends are 17 bases apart after V is trimmed by 1 base and J by 10 bases. CDR1 and CDR2 (SGHAT, FQDESV) derive from the germline V gene (reference sequence). Measured from the cysteine to the phenylalanine, the CDR3 is 15 residues long. The only DNA kept is the CDR3, 45 bases in frame from the first base. The cohort was made up of under 800 healthy bone marrow donors. All cohort members were sampled while nominally healthy, although unrecorded immune exposures were likely present. The donor tested CMV seronegative, placing the donor among the roughly 350 seronegative members of the cohort. Each donor provided a peripheral blood sample, and peripheral blood mononuclear cells were used for TCR beta sequencing. Genomic DNA was extracted from the blood cell samples with the Qiagen DNeasy Blood Extraction Kit.

The V and J genes are TRBV11-1 and TRBJ2-1; the D gene cannot be resolved reliably. The sample taken for sequencing was PBMCs. The receptor was derived from a woman aged 30 to 39 in good health and CMV-seronegative. The DNA is TGTGCCAGCAGCTTAGAAGCCCTAGAAGGAGAAGAGCAGTTCTTC. This sequence encodes CASSLEALEGEEQFF. When the CDR3 is completed using the reference TRBV11-1 and TRBJ2-1 genes on either side, the full variable domain is EAEVAQSPRYKITEKSQAVAFWCDPISGHATLYWYRQILGQGPELLVQFQDESVVDDSQLPKDRFSAERLKGVDSTLKIQPAELGDSAMYLCASSLEALEGEEQFFGPGTRLTVL.